This TCR beta chain was sequenced during a study of CD8 T cells in Susac syndrome. Study observations and caveats: It was acknowledged in the study that its TCR sequencing and HLA analysis involved a relatively small number of individuals.

The authors sequenced TCR beta from blood CD8+ and CD4+ T cells. Through negative isolation, CD4+ and CD8+ T cells were obtained, while TEMRA cells were enriched using FACS. CDR1 is MNHEY and CDR2 is SVGAGI in the germline V gene. The CDR3 contains 15 residues. About this clonotype itself: As yet, its antigen is unknown. At one end, the junction sequence differs from germline, possibly due to a read error.

cDNA came from about 0.51 to 1 ug RNA primed by random hexamers. An immunoSEQ multiplex PCR amplified TCR beta CDR3 over 54 Vbeta and 13 Jbeta. Each CDR3 protein is one row after TCRdb ran MiXCR on the immunoSEQ multiplex PCR reads. The sample lists more than 55,000 distinct CDR3 sequences; 95% to 96% were seen once. The receptor's source is a human donor with multiple sclerosis. The source material was CD4+ T cells from PBMCs. The chain links TRBV6-5 to TRBJ1-1, with D perhaps matching TRBD1 (5 bases). DNA of the CDR3: TGTGCCAGCAGTATAGTTAGGGGAGTGAACACTGAAGTTTTCTTT. Translation: CASSIVRGVNTEVFF.